This T cell receptor (beta chain) was sequenced during a study of identical twins. Trimming stripped 2 bases from V and 3 bases from J, with 4 bases between. The length of the CDR3 is 12 residues. At least ten counts were recorded for this clonotype. From the 5' RACE reads, TCRdb called clonotypes with MiXCR, one entry per CDR3 protein. The sample holds hundreds of thousands of distinct CDR3 sequences, 8.6% seen once. This sample was shared with a second study, whose subject was yellow fever vaccine responses in identical twins.

The sample comprised PBMCs. The TCR sequence derives from a woman aged 18-35 years in good health. The chain couples TRBV12-3 or TRBV12-4 to TRBJ2-5, with D unclear. The CDR3 region is CASSLRKETQYF. The CDR3 DNA follows: TGTGCCAGCAGTTTAAGAAAAGAGACCCAGTACTTC.